This T cell receptor beta chain was recorded in a study of blood T cell repertoires in COVID-19. Method: immunoSEQ multiplex PCR; TCRdb's copy keeps in-frame clones and lacks some. The data hold about 100,000 clones, with roughly 84% observed a single time. The CDR3 is made up of 17 amino acids. V lost 4 bases to trimming and J lost 5 bases, with 22 bases between them. Looked up from germline, CDR1 is ENHRY and CDR2 is SYGVKD. The chain uses TRBV10-3 and TRBJ2-3; weak D call: TRBD2 (6 bases). The TCR sequence derives from a human donor in a cohort sampled during active COVID-19. The sequencing sample was made of peripheral blood. The CDR3 DNA follows: TGTGCCATCAGTGGGATCGACGGGAGAAGGACACAAGATACGCAGTATTTT. This sequence encodes CAISGIDGRRTQDTQYF.